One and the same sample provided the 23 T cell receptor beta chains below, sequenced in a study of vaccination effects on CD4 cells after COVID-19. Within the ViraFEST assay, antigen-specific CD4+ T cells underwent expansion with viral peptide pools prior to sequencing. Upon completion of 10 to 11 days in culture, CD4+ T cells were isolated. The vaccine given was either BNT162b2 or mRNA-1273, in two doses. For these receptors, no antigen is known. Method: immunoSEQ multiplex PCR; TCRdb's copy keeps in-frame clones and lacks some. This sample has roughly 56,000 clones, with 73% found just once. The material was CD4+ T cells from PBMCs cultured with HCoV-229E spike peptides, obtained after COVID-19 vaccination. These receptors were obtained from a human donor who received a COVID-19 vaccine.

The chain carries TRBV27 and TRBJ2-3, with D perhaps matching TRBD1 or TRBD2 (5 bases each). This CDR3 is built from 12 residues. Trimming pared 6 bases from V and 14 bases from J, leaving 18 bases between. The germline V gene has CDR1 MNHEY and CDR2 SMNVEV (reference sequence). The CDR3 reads CASRSAGAPGYF. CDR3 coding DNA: TGTGCCAGCAGGTCGGCCGGGGCCCCGGGGTATTTT.

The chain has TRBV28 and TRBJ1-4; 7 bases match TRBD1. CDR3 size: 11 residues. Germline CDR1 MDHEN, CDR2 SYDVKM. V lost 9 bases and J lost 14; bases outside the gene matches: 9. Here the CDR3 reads CASGRGRELFF. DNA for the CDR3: TGTGCCAGTGGGAGGGGGCGCGAGCTGTTTTTT.

The CDR3 sequence: CASSQAGSSNVLTF. The CDR3 nucleotides read TGTGCCAGCAGCCAAGCTGGCTCATCCAACGTCCTGACTTTC. This chain links TRBV14 with TRBJ2-6, with D uncertain. V lost 1 base to trimming and J lost 8 bases, with 9 bases between them. There are 14 residues in the CDR3. Germline assignment: CDR1 SGHDN and CDR2 FVKESK.

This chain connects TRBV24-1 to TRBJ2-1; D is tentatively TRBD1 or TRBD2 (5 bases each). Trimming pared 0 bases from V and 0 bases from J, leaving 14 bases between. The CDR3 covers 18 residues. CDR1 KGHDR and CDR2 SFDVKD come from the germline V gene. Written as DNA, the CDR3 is TGTGCCACCAGTGATTTGGGGGGTGGGGGTATCTCCTACAATGAGCAGTTCTTC. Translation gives CATSDLGGGGISYNEQFF.

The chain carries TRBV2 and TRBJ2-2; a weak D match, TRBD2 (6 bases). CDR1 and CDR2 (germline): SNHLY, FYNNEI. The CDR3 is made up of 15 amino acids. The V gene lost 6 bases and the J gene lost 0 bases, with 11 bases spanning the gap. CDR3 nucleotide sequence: TGTGCCAGCAGAGTAGAGCGGGCGAACACCGGGGAGCTGTTTTTT. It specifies CASRVERANTGELFF.

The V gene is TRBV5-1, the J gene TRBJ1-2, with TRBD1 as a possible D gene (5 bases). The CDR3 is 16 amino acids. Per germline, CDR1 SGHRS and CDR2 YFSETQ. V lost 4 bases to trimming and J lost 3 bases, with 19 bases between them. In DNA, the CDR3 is TGCGCCAGCAGCGACATGGACGAGGGGACCTACTATGGCTACACCTTC. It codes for CASSDMDEGTYYGYTF.

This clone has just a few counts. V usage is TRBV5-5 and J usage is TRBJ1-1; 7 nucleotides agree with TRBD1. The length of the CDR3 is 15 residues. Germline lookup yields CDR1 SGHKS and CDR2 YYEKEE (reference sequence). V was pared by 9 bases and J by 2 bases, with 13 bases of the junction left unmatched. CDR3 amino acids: CATSWGGQRNTEAFF. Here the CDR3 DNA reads TGTGCCACCTCCTGGGGGGGACAGAGAAACACTGAAGCTTTCTTT.

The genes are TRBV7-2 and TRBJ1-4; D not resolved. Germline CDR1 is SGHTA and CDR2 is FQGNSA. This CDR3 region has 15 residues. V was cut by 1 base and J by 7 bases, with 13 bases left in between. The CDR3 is CASSLGAGLGEKLFF. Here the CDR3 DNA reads TGTGCCAGCAGCTTAGGTGCGGGTTTAGGTGAAAAACTGTTTTTT.

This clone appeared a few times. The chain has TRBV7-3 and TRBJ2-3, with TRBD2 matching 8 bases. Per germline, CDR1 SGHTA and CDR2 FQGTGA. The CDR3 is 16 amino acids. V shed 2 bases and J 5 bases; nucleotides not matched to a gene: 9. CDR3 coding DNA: TGTGCCAGCAGCTTAGGGCCGGGGGGGCGATTAGATACGCAGTATTTT. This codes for CASSLGPGGRLDTQYF.

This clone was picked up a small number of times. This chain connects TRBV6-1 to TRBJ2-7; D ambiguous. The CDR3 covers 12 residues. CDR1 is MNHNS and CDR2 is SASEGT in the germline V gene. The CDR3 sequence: CASSEAGPVRHV. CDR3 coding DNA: TGTGCCAGCAGTGAAGCCGGCCCGGTAAGGCACGTC.

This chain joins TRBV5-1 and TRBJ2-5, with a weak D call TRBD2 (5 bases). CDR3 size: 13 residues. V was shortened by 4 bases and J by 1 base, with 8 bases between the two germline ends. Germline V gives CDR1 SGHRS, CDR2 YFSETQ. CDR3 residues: CASSEGAQETQYF. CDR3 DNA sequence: TGCGCCAGCAGCGAGGGAGCCCAAGAGACCCAGTACTTC.

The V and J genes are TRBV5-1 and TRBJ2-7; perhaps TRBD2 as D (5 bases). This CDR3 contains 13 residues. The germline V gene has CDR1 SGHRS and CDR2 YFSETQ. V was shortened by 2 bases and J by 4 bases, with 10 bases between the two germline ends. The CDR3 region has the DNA TGCGCCAGCAGCTTATGGGGAGATTACGAGCAGTACGTC. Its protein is CASSLWGDYEQYV.

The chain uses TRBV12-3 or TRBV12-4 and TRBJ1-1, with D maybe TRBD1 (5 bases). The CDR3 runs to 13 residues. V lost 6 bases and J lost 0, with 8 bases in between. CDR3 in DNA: TGTGCCAGCAGCACGACAGTGAACACTGAAGCTTTCTTT. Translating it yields CASSTTVNTEAFF.

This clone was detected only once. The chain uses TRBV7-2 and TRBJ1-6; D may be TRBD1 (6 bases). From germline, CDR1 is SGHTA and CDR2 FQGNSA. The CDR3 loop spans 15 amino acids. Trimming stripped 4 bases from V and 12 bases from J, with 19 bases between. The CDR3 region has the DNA TGTGCCAGCAGCTGGGGAGGACAGACCCGCGGACCCCTCCACTTT. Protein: CASSWGGQTRGPLHF.

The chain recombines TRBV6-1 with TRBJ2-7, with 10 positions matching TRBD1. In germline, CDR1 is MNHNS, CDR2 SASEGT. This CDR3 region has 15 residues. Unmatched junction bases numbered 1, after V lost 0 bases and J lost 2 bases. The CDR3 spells CASSEAGTGAYEQYV. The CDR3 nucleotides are TGTGCCAGCAGTGAAGCTGGGACAGGGGCCTACGAGCAGTACGTC.

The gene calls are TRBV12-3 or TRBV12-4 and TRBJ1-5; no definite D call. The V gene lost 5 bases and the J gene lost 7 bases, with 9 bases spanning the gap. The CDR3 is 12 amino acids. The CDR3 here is CASSPPRQPQHF. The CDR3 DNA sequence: TGTGCCAGCAGTCCCCCTCGACAGCCCCAGCATTTT.

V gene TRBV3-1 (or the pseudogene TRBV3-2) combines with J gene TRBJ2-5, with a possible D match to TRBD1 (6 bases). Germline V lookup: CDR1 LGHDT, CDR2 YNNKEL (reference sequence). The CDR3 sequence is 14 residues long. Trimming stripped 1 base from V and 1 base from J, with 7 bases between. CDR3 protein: CASSQVGGQETQYF. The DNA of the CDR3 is TGTGCCAGCAGCCAAGTAGGGGGCCAAGAGACCCAGTACTTC.

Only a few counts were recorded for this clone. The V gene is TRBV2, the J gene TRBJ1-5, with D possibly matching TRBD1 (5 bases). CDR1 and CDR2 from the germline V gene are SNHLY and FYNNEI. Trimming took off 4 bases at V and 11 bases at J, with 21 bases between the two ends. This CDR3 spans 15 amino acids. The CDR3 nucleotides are TGTGCCAGCAGTGCAGGGAGCACTAGTAGGAGGGCCCAGCATTTT. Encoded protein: CASSAGSTSRRAQHF.

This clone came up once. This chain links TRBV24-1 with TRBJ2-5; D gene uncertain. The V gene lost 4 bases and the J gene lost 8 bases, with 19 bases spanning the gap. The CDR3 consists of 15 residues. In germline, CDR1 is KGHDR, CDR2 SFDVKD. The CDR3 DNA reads TGTGCCACCAGTGAGGCGGTTAACTCGAAGAGAACCCAGTACTTC. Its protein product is CATSEAVNSKRTQYF.

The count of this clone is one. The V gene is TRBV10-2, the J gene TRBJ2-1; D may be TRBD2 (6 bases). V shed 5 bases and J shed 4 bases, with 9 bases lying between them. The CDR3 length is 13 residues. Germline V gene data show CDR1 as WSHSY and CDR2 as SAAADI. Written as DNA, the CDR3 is TGCGCCAGCAGTACGGGGGTTTACAATGAGCAGTTCTTC. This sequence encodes CASSTGVYNEQFF.

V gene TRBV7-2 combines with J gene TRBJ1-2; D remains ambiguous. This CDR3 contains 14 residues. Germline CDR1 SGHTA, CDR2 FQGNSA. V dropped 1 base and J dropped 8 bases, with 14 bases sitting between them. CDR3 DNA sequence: TGTGCCAGCAGCTTAGTGGGCGCCGCGGGAGGCTACACCTTC. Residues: CASSLVGAAGGYTF.

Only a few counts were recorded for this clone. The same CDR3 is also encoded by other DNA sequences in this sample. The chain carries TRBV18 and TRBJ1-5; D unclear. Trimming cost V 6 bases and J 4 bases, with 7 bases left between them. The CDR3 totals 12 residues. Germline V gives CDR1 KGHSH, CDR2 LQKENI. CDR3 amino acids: CASSPGNQPQHF. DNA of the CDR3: TGTGCCAGCTCGCCAGGAAATCAGCCCCAGCATTTT.

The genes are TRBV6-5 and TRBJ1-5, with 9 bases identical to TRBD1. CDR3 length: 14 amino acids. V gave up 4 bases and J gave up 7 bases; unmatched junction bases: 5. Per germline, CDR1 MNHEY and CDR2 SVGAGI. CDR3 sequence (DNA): TGTGCCAGCAGTTTCGGGGACAGGGCCCAGCCCCAGCATTTT. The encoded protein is CASSFGDRAQPQHF.